This is a list of T cell receptor beta chains from one sample in a study of blood T cell repertoires in COVID-19. The protocol was immunoSEQ multiplex PCR, while the TCRdb copy is restricted to in-frame clones and leaves out a portion. This sample has 95,000 to 100,000 clones, with approximately 92% found just once. Sequenced input: peripheral blood. The receptors derive from a man in his fifties or sixties with active COVID-19. Each CDR3 is given with its conserved first and last residue. A D gene is named only where the DNA matches it firmly. The size field is filled for only some rows; it gives once, few, many or a size class.

size	V	J	D	CDR3	DNA
.	TRBV7-2	TRBJ2-7	.	CASSRRQDAYEQYF	TGTGCCAGCAGCCGGAGACAGGACGCCTACGAGCAGTACTTC
.	TRBV10-3	TRBJ2-7	TRBD1	CAIRDGQGSYEQYF	TGTGCCATCAGGGACGGACAGGGGAGTTACGAGCAGTACTTC
.	TRBV6-5	TRBJ2-1	.	CASSLDSSYNEQFF	TGTGCCAGCAGTTTGGACAGTTCCTACAATGAGCAGTTCTTC
.	TRBV9	TRBJ2-1	TRBD1	CASSVPRDRSSYNEQFF	TGTGCCAGCAGCGTCCCAAGGGACAGGAGCTCCTACAATGAGCAGTTCTTC
.	TRBV28	TRBJ2-1	TRBD2	CASSSPGTSGVNEQFF	TGTGCCAGCAGTTCACCCGGGACTAGCGGGGTCAATGAGCAGTTCTTC
.	TRBV6-5	TRBJ2-7	TRBD2	CASRLAGGYEQYF	TGTGCCAGTCGACTAGCGGGCGGCTACGAGCAGTACTTC
once	TRBV18	TRBJ2-3	.	CASSPITGGTDTQYF	TGTGCCAGCTCACCAATAACAGGAGGCACAGATACGCAGTATTTT
.	TRBV6-4	TRBJ1-5	.	CASSEEGSQPQHF	TGTGCCAGCAGTGAGGAGGGGAGTCAGCCCCAGCATTTT
.	TRBV7-3	TRBJ2-5	TRBD2	CASSLGSGPQETQYF	TGTGCCAGCAGCTTAGGTAGCGGGCCCCAAGAGACCCAGTACTTC
.	TRBV12-3/TRBV12-4	TRBJ1-1	.	CASSDDRNTEAFF	TGTGCCAGCAGTGATGACAGGAACACTGAAGCTTTCTTT
.	TRBV6-1	TRBJ2-7	TRBD2	CASSEQLAGDDTYEQYF	TGTGCCAGCAGTGAACAACTAGCGGGAGATGACACCTACGAGCAGTACTTC
.	TRBV10-3	TRBJ2-3	TRBD2	CAISDLAGDTDTQYF	TGTGCCATCAGTGACCTAGCGGGGGACACAGATACGCAGTATTTT
.	TRBV28	TRBJ1-3	.	CASSFSGVGGNTIYF	TGTGCCAGCAGTTTTAGCGGGGTTGGTGGAAACACCATATATTTT
.	TRBV10-3	TRBJ2-7	.	CAISDVTGSSYEQYF	TGTGCCATCAGTGACGTAACAGGGAGCTCCTACGAGCAGTACTTC
.	TRBV9	TRBJ2-2	TRBD2	CASSVMSGTNTGELFF	TGTGCCAGCAGCGTAATGAGCGGGACGAACACCGGGGAGCTGTTTTTT
.	TRBV5-1	TRBJ2-7	TRBD2	CASSESAGADLPGEQYF	TGCGCCAGCAGCGAGTCAGCGGGGGCCGACCTCCCTGGGGAGCAGTACTTC
.	TRBV9	TRBJ2-7	TRBD1	CASSYRDRGSYEQYF	TGTGCCAGCAGCTACCGGGACAGGGGGTCCTACGAGCAGTACTTC
once	TRBV11-2	TRBJ2-3	TRBD2	CASSQTSGGDTQYF	TGTGCCAGCAGCCAAACTAGCGGGGGGGATACGCAGTATTTT
once	TRBV2	TRBJ1-2	.	CASPSGRESYGYTF	TGTGCCAGTCCGTCAGGCAGGGAATCTTATGGCTACACCTTC
.	TRBV7-3	TRBJ2-1	TRBD1	CASSLGRPGTGGHNEQFF	TGTGCCAGCAGCTTGGGCCGACCCGGGACAGGGGGCCACAATGAGCAGTTCTTC
.	TRBV6-5	TRBJ2-1	TRBD2	CASTPSGRFYNEQFF	TGTGCCAGCACTCCTAGCGGGAGGTTCTACAATGAGCAGTTCTTC
.	TRBV9	TRBJ2-7	.	CASSVVGVTVYEQYF	TGTGCCAGCAGCGTAGTAGGGGTAACTGTGTACGAGCAGTACTTC
.	TRBV2	TRBJ2-1	TRBD2	CASSVRLADPLGEQFF	TGTGCCAGCAGTGTACGACTAGCGGACCCACTTGGTGAGCAGTTCTTC
.	TRBV28	TRBJ1-4	.	CASTTLAQGNGKLFF	TGTGCCAGCACCACCTTGGCTCAGGGGAACGGAAAACTGTTTTTT
.	TRBV18	TRBJ2-7	.	CASSPDRGEQYF	TGTGCCAGCTCACCCGACCGGGGCGAGCAGTACTTC